Listed here are 20 T cell receptor beta chains from one sample, sequenced in a study of identical twins. TCRdb passed the 5' RACE reads through MiXCR, listing each CDR3 protein once. The repertoire holds 1,800,000 or so distinct CDR3 sequences, with less than 35% as singletons. Sequenced: cord blood. The source of these receptors is a newborn girl in good health.

This clonotype has only a few counts. The rearrangement links TRBV28 to TRBJ2-7; possible D gene TRBD1, 5 bases. The CDR3 extends over 15 amino acids. Germline values: CDR1 MDHEN, CDR2 SYDVKM. The germline V and J ends were trimmed by 4 bases and 0 bases, with 13 bases remaining between them. The CDR3, as DNA: TGTGCCAGCAGTTCCCCTTGGGGCAGCTCCTACGAGCAGTACTTC. Amino acids: CASSSPWGSSYEQYF.

This clonotype was seen only a few times. The chain uses TRBV5-1 and TRBJ1-4; D is perhaps TRBD1 (6 bases). In germline, CDR1 is SGHRS, CDR2 YFSETQ. The CDR3 spans 14 residues. V dropped 5 bases and J dropped 5 bases, with 13 bases sitting between them. CDR3 in amino acids: CASRKGDGNEKLFF. CDR3 bases: TGCGCCAGCAGAAAGGGGGACGGGAATGAAAAACTGTTTTTT. Full variable domain (remainder filled in from reference TRBV5-1 and TRBJ1-4): KAGVTQTPRYLIKTRGQQVTLSCSPISGHRSVSWYQQTPGQGLQFLFEYFSETQRNKGNFPGRFSGRQFSNSRSEMNVSTLELGDSALYLCASRKGDGNEKLFFGSGTQLSVL.

This chain links TRBV27 with TRBJ2-3, with a possible D match to TRBD1 (6 bases). V was shortened by 6 bases and J by 4 bases, with 14 bases between the two germline ends. This CDR3 region has 14 residues. Germline V gene sequence: CDR1 MNHEY, CDR2 SMNVEV (reference sequence). The CDR3 DNA follows: TGTGCCAGCAGCGAACAGGGTCCCCCAGATACGCAGTATTTT. Amino acid sequence: CASSEQGPPDTQYF.

CDR3 in amino acids: CASSQVKWASNEQFF. DNA for the CDR3: TGCGCCAGCAGCCAAGTTAAGTGGGCTAGCAATGAGCAGTTCTTC. This chain uses TRBV4-1 with TRBJ2-1, with D hard to call. The CDR3 is 15 residues long. Looked up from germline, CDR1 is MGHRA and CDR2 is YSYEKL. Trimming removed 1 base at V and 6 bases at J, with 13 bases between.

This clonotype was picked up many times. The V gene is TRBV10-3, the J gene TRBJ2-7, with 9 bases aligning to TRBD1. Germline CDR1 ENHRY, CDR2 SYGVKD. The ends lost 5 bases at V and 2 bases at J; junction bases unmatched: 7. The CDR3 is 15 residues long. The CDR3 reads CAISPPGTGTYEQYF. CDR3 sequence (DNA): TGTGCCATCAGTCCTCCCGGGACAGGGACCTACGAGCAGTACTTC.

The table lists this clonotype with a few counts. V and J are TRBV3-1 and TRBJ2-1; D remains ambiguous. The V end was cut by 0 bases, the J end by 4 bases, with 19 bases between. CDR1 and CDR2 (germline): LGHDT, YNNKEL (reference sequence). The CDR3 covers 18 residues. In DNA form, the CDR3 reads TGTGCCAGCAGCCAAGATGAAGGGCTATCTATTCGATACAATGAGCAGTTCTTC. This encodes CASSQDEGLSIRYNEQFF.

The chain employs TRBV13 and TRBJ1-1, with D perhaps matching TRBD1 (5 bases). CDR3 length: 16 amino acids. V was trimmed by 2 bases and J by 0 bases, leaving 13 bases between them. Per germline, CDR1 PRHDT and CDR2 FYEKMQ (reference sequence). The DNA of the CDR3 is TGTGCCAGCAGCTTATGGAGGGGCCCCATGAACACTGAAGCTTTCTTT. It yields the protein CASSLWRGPMNTEAFF.

This clonotype has a handful of counts. The V gene is TRBV6-4, the J gene TRBJ1-2; D not certain. The CDR3 loop spans 14 amino acids. Per germline, CDR1 MRHNA and CDR2 SNTAGT. Between the trimmed V and J ends, which lost 2 bases and 6 bases, there was a span of 13 bases. For the CDR3, the DNA is TGTGCCAGCAGTGACGGGCAGCGGATTCATGGCTACACCTTC. Translating gives CASSDGQRIHGYTF.

This clonotype was detected only a few times. The chain uses TRBV6-1 and TRBJ1-2; unclear D gene. The CDR3 spans 12 residues. Trimming left V 3 bases short and J 7 bases short, with 9 bases between. CDR1 is MNHNS and CDR2 is SASEGT in the germline V gene. In DNA form, the CDR3 reads TGTGCCAGCAGTGACCACCCCCGTGGCTACACCTTC. It is translated as CASSDHPRGYTF.

J is TRBJ2-1 and V is TRBV6-5, with 7 bases fitting TRBD2. J lost 4 bases, V lost 4 bases, and 7 bases had no gene match. The CDR3 has 15 amino acids. Germline V gene lookup returns CDR1 MNHEY and CDR2 SVGAGI. The CDR3, as DNA: TGTGCCAGCAGTTCTCTAGCGGCACATTACAATGAGCAGTTCTTC. Translation gives CASSSLAAHYNEQFF.

The chain joins TRBV24-1 to TRBJ2-1; a weak D match, TRBD2 (5 bases). Trimming cost V 1 base and J 0 bases, with 12 bases left between them. Germline CDR1 and CDR2: KGHDR and SFDVKD. The CDR3 is 17 residues long. The CDR3 reads CATSDFGGSSSYNEQFF. The CDR3 DNA follows: TGTGCCACCAGTGATTTCGGAGGTTCAAGCTCCTACAATGAGCAGTTCTTC.

The V gene is TRBV27, the J gene TRBJ2-7; a weak D match, TRBD2 (5 bases). V shed 5 bases and J shed 3 bases, with 20 bases lying between them. This CDR3 is 16 amino acids long. Germline CDR1 MNHEY, CDR2 SMNVEV (reference sequence). In nucleotides, the CDR3 is TGTGCCAGCAGTCCGAATCCACCCTTGAGCGGCTACGAGCAGTACTTC. This gives the protein CASSPNPPLSGYEQYF.

The chain uses TRBV15 and TRBJ1-4; D not certain. Per the germline V gene, CDR1 is LNHNV and CDR2 is YYDKDF (reference sequence). Trimming cost V 1 base and J 0 bases, with 6 bases left between them. The CDR3 runs to 15 residues. The CDR3 is CATSRAAATNEKLFF. The CDR3 coding sequence is TGTGCCACCAGCAGAGCAGCTGCAACTAATGAAAAACTGTTTTTT.

Note on this clonotype: One end of the junction is discordant with germline, which a read error may explain. The V call is TRBV12-3 or TRBV12-4, the J call TRBJ1-4; D is unclear. This CDR3 comprises 12 residues. This CDR3 reads CASSLSDERLFF. CDR3 DNA: TGTGCCAGCAGTTTGTCGGATGAAAGACTGTTTTTT.

CDR3 sequence reads: CASSFSQAGMSHNEQFF. CDR3 sequence (DNA): TGTGCCAGCAGCTTTAGTCAGGCAGGGATGAGCCACAATGAGCAGTTCTTC. The chain combines TRBV7-9 with TRBJ2-1; tentatively, D is TRBD1 (5 bases). Germline loops: CDR1 SEHNR, CDR2 FQNEAQ (reference sequence). The ends were cut back, 3 bases at V and 5 bases at J, with 20 bases in the middle. The CDR3 contains 17 residues.

V usage is TRBV30 and J usage is TRBJ2-1, with 7 bases lining up with TRBD1. The germline V gene encodes CDR1 GTSNPN and CDR2 SVGIG (reference sequence). The CDR3 has 14 residues. V was pared by 2 bases and J by 2 bases, with 3 bases of the junction left unmatched. The CDR3 is CAWSRQGAYNEQFF. Here the CDR3 DNA reads TGTGCCTGGAGTAGGCAGGGGGCCTACAATGAGCAGTTCTTC.

At least ten counts were recorded for this clonotype. V usage is TRBV3-1 and J usage is TRBJ2-3; TRBD1 matches at 7 bases. This CDR3 has 12 residues. The germline gives CDR1 LGHDT, CDR2 YNNKEL (reference sequence). V lost 5 bases and J lost 5; bases outside the gene matches: 1. The CDR3 nucleotides read TGTGCCAGCAGCAGACAGGGAGATACGCAGTATTTT. It translates to CASSRQGDTQYF.

The chain combines TRBV20-1 with TRBJ2-5; D gene unclear. The CDR3 length is 12 residues. Germline V gene data show CDR1 as DFQATT and CDR2 as SNEGSKA (reference sequence). V dropped 6 bases and J dropped 6 bases, with 14 bases sitting between them. CDR3 nucleotide sequence: TGCAGTGCGGCTATCAACGGAAAGACCCAGTACTTC. Translating gives CSAAINGKTQYF.

The V call is TRBV28, the J call TRBJ1-5, with D unclear. This CDR3 has 12 residues. Trimming pared 4 bases from V and 9 bases from J, leaving 10 bases between. Germline V CDR1 and CDR2: MDHEN, SYDVKM. As DNA, the CDR3 is TGTGCCAGCAGTTCCCTCGTTCGGCCCCAGCATTTT. Its protein is CASSSLVRPQHF. The variable domain in full, completed from reference TRBV28 and TRBJ1-5, reads DVKVTQSSRYLVKRTGEKVFLECVQDMDHENMFWYRQDPGLGLRLIYFSYDVKMKEKGDIPEGYSVSREKKERFSLILESASTNQTSMYLCASSSLVRPQHFGDGTRLSIL.

This clonotype came up many times. This chain connects TRBV24-1 to TRBJ2-7; 7 bases are shared with TRBD2. The CDR3 is 13 amino acids. J lost 3 bases, V lost 2 bases, and 0 bases had no gene match. The V gene's germline CDR1 is KGHDR and CDR2 SFDVKD. The CDR3 loop reads CATSDWTSYEQYF. As DNA, the CDR3 is TGTGCCACCAGTGATTGGACTAGCTACGAGCAGTACTTC.